This entry lists 24 T cell receptor beta chains sequenced from one sample in a study of early T cells in non-severe SARS-CoV-2 infection. TCRdb reprocessed the 5' RACE reads via MiXCR and lists one record per CDR3 protein. The table has 25,000 to 35,000 distinct CDR3 sequences, about 4.9% seen once. The sample was whole blood, taken at baseline. All receptors derive from an adult who was a healthcare worker with PCR-confirmed SARS-CoV-2 infection or an uninfected control (not recorded which).

This clonotype showed up just a few times. The V call is TRBV25-1, the J call TRBJ2-7; weak D call: TRBD1 (6 bases). Germline V gives CDR1 MGHDK, CDR2 SYGVNS. This CDR3 contains 14 residues. V lost 9 bases, J lost 5 bases, and 20 bases lay in between. Here the CDR3 DNA reads TGTGCCAGTTCTCCCCCTACAGGGCTTCACGAGCAGTACTTC. Protein product: CASSPPTGLHEQYF.

This clonotype was recorded at least ten times. The rearrangement uses TRBV20-1 and TRBJ2-5; 10 nucleotides line up with TRBD2. J was trimmed by 5 bases and V by 5 bases; bases with no gene match: 8. Germline V gene sequence: CDR1 DFQATT, CDR2 SNEGSKA (reference sequence). This CDR3 spans 14 amino acids. CDR3 nucleotides: TGCAGTGCTGAACCTAGCGGGGGAATGGAGACCCAGTACTTC. It is translated as CSAEPSGGMETQYF.

This clonotype was seen ten or more times. This rearrangement joins TRBV7-3 to TRBJ1-5; D gene uncertain. Germline values: CDR1 SGHTA, CDR2 FQGTGA. The ends were cut back, 0 bases at V and 1 base at J, with 10 bases in the middle. The CDR3 is 16 amino acids. The CDR3 DNA is TGTGCCAGCAGCTTAACCCCAACGGTCAGCAATCAGCCCCAGCATTTT. Translated: CASSLTPTVSNQPQHF.

This clonotype has at least ten counts. This chain joins TRBV12-3 or TRBV12-4 and TRBJ2-3; the D gene is possibly TRBD2 (6 bases). Trimming removed 5 bases from V and 2 bases from J, with 11 bases in between. The CDR3 extends over 14 amino acids. The CDR3 loop reads CASSVGLSTDTQYF. CDR3 coding DNA: TGTGCCAGCAGTGTGGGACTCTCCACAGATACGCAGTATTTT.

This clonotype was counted at least ten times. The chain links TRBV14 to TRBJ2-1; D possibly corresponds to TRBD2 (5 bases). CDR3 length: 14 amino acids. Trimming removed 4 bases at V and 8 bases at J, with 15 bases between. Germline-derived CDR1 and CDR2 are SGHDN and FVKESK. CDR3 in amino acids: CASSLLGSKDEQFF. The CDR3 DNA reads as TGTGCCAGCAGCCTCTTGGGGAGTAAGGATGAGCAGTTCTTC.

This clonotype was seen repeatedly, ten times or more. The rearrangement joins TRBV5-5 to TRBJ1-4; the D gene is possibly TRBD1 (6 bases). V was shortened by 4 bases and J by 8 bases, with 15 bases between the two germline ends. The CDR3 has 14 residues. CDR1 SGHKS and CDR2 YYEKEE come from the germline V gene (reference sequence). CDR3 in DNA: TGTGCCAGCAGCCCAACAGGGACCGACGAAAAACTGTTTTTT. It encodes CASSPTGTDEKLFF.

The table lists this clonotype with many counts. V and J are TRBV9 and TRBJ2-1; 9 positions agree with TRBD2. CDR3 length: 15 amino acids. The ends lost 0 bases at V and 9 bases at J; junction bases unmatched: 7. From germline, CDR1 is SGDLS and CDR2 YYNGEE. The CDR3 DNA is TGTGCCAGCAGCGTAGGAGCTAGCGGGACGAGTGAGCAGTTCTTC. Its translation: CASSVGASGTSEQFF. Full variable domain (rest looked up from reference TRBV9 and TRBJ2-1): DSGVTQTPKHLITATGQRVTLRCSPRSGDLSVYWYQQSLDQGLQFLIQYYNGEERAKGNILERFSAQQFPDLHSELNLSSLELGDSALYFCASSVGASGTSEQFFGPGTRLTVL.

This clonotype was counted ten times or more. The chain combines TRBV9 with TRBJ2-2; 8 bases fit TRBD1. The CDR3 consists of 15 residues. Trimming removed 4 bases from V and 4 bases from J; junction bases left unmatched: 6. Germline values: CDR1 SGDLS, CDR2 YYNGEE. CDR3 loop: CASSTRTGFTGELFF. In DNA, the CDR3 is TGTGCCAGCAGCACTCGGACAGGGTTCACCGGGGAGCTGTTTTTT.

This clonotype was found many times. In DNA, the CDR3 is TGTGCCAGCAGTTACGAAAGTAATTCACCCCTCCACTTT. Protein: CASSYESNSPLHF. The V and J genes are TRBV6-5 and TRBJ1-6; D not resolved. Trimming left V 2 bases short and J 6 bases short, with 5 bases between. The CDR3 loop spans 13 amino acids. The V gene's germline CDR1 is MNHEY and CDR2 SVGAGI.

Details on this clonotype: One end of the junction is discordant with germline, which a read error may explain. The chain uses TRBV7-3 and TRBJ1-4; 9 bases fit TRBD1. This CDR3 has 15 residues. Per the germline V gene, CDR1 is SGHTA and CDR2 is FQGTGA. The CDR3 coding sequence is TGTGCCAGCAGCCTAACCGGGACAGGGAGTGAAAAACTGTTTTTT. As protein: CASSLTGTGSEKLFF.

This clonotype appeared many times. The V call is TRBV4-2, the J call TRBJ2-3, with D possibly matching TRBD2 (5 bases). CDR1 is LGHNA, CDR2 YNFKEQ, per germline. The CDR3 is 15 amino acids. Trimming pared 1 base from V and 0 bases from J, leaving 8 bases between. The CDR3 DNA sequence: TGTGCCAGCAGCCAAGCACTAGGTAGCACAGATACGCAGTATTTT. Translated, it gives CASSQALGSTDTQYF.

This clonotype was counted at least ten times. The chain is built from TRBV5-6 and TRBJ2-4; tentatively, D is TRBD1 (6 bases). The CDR3 loop spans 18 amino acids. CDR1 SGHDT and CDR2 YYEEEE come from the germline V gene. V dropped 0 bases and J dropped 0 bases, with 16 bases sitting between them. The CDR3 sequence is CASSLGDRRRLAKNIQYF. CDR3 nucleotide sequence: TGTGCCAGCAGCTTGGGAGACAGGAGGAGACTAGCCAAAAACATTCAGTACTTC.

This clonotype was found many times. The rearrangement uses TRBV25-1 and TRBJ2-3, with D uncertain. The CDR3 extends over 16 amino acids. V was cut by 3 bases and J by 6 bases, with 19 bases left in between. The V gene's germline CDR1 is MGHDK and CDR2 SYGVNS. The CDR3 loop is CASSDFQDAPRDTQYF. The DNA of the CDR3 is TGTGCCAGCAGTGACTTCCAGGATGCTCCCAGGGATACGCAGTATTTT. Together with reference TRBV25-1 and TRBJ2-3, the CDR3 gives the full variable domain: EADIYQTPRYLVIGTGKKITLECSQTMGHDKMYWYQQDPGMELHLIHYSYGVNSTEKGDLSSESTVSRIRTEHFPLTLESARPSHTSQYLCASSDFQDAPRDTQYFGPGTRLTVL.

This clonotype was counted at least ten times. V usage is TRBV18 and J usage is TRBJ2-7; 8 nucleotides line up with TRBD2. CDR1 is KGHSH and CDR2 is LQKENI in the germline V gene. V lost 6 bases to trimming and J lost 2 bases; unmatched junction nucleotides: 9. This CDR3 has 15 residues. CDR3 in amino acids: CASSPGSGRTYEQYF. In DNA, the CDR3 is TGTGCCAGCTCCCCTGGCAGCGGGAGAACCTACGAGCAGTACTTC. Variable domain in full (rest from reference TRBV18 and TRBJ2-7): NAGVMQNPRHLVRRRGQEARLRCSPMKGHSHVYWYRQLPEEGLKFMVYLQKENIIDESGMPKERFSAEFPKEGPSILRIQQVVRGDSAAYFCASSPGSGRTYEQYFGPGTRLTVT.

The gene calls are TRBV29-1 and TRBJ1-3; no clear D gene. Looked up from germline, CDR1 is SQVTM and CDR2 is ANQGSEA. There are 11 residues in the CDR3. V was clipped by 8 bases and J by 0 bases, with 5 bases between them. The CDR3 DNA sequence: TGCAGCTCACACTCTGGAAACACCATATATTTT. It codes for CSSHSGNTIYF.

At least ten counts were recorded for this clonotype. The chain combines TRBV7-3 with TRBJ2-2; tentative D call: TRBD2 (5 bases). CDR1 and CDR2 from the germline V gene are SGHTA and FQGTGA. CDR3 size: 16 residues. The V end lost 1 base, the J end lost 1 base, and 10 bases lay between the germline ends. In DNA, the CDR3 is TGTGCCAGCAGCTTAATTGGAGGACTGAACACCGGGGAGCTGTTTTTT. Amino acids: CASSLIGGLNTGELFF. The full variable domain, with the rest looked up from reference TRBV7-3 and TRBJ2-2, is GAGVSQTPSNKVTEKGKYVELRCDPISGHTALYWYRQSLGQGPEFLIYFQGTGAADDSGLPNDRFFAVRPEGSVSTLKIQRTERGDSAVYLCASSLIGGLNTGELFFGEGSRLTVL.

This clonotype was seen many times. The chain links TRBV7-8 to TRBJ1-5; no clear D gene. This CDR3 spans 16 amino acids. V lost 5 bases and J 0 bases, leaving 14 bases between the germline ends. Germline CDR1 is SGHVS and CDR2 is FQNEAQ. The CDR3 protein is CASSPSQKFSNQPQHF. The CDR3 DNA follows: TGTGCCAGCAGCCCCAGCCAGAAATTTAGCAATCAGCCCCAGCATTTT.

This clonotype appeared many times. The chain couples TRBV7-2 to TRBJ2-1; D is possibly TRBD2 (6 bases). The CDR3 is 15 residues long. Germline CDR1 and CDR2: SGHTA and FQGNSA. Trimming left V 1 base short and J 7 bases short, with 14 bases between. The CDR3 sequence: CASSLEQRATNEQFF. In nucleotides, the CDR3 is TGTGCCAGCAGCTTAGAACAGCGGGCTACTAATGAGCAGTTCTTC.

The table lists this clonotype with many counts. The gene calls are TRBV12-3 or TRBV12-4 and TRBJ1-1; no reliable D call. V shed 3 bases and J shed 8 bases, with 13 bases lying between them. The CDR3 is 13 amino acids. The CDR3, as DNA: TGTGCCAGCAGTTTTACCGGCCGCCAAGAAGCTTTCTTT. Residues: CASSFTGRQEAFF.

The table lists this clonotype with many counts. This rearrangement joins TRBV20-1 to TRBJ1-4; tentatively, D is TRBD1 (6 bases). V lost 0 bases and J lost 8, with 19 bases in between. The CDR3 is made up of 16 amino acids. CDR1 is DFQATT and CDR2 is SNEGSKA in the germline V gene (reference sequence). CDR3 in DNA: TGCAGTGCTAGAGATCGGGGGGCAGGGTTCGGCGAAAAACTGTTTTTT. Its translation: CSARDRGAGFGEKLFF.

This clonotype has a count of ten or more. This sequence joins TRBV20-1 and TRBJ2-7, with unresolved D. The CDR3 covers 13 residues. V lost 3 bases and J lost 2, with 11 bases in between. Germline V gene lookup returns CDR1 DFQATT and CDR2 SNEGSKA (reference sequence). CDR3 sequence reads: CSASLTFAYEQYF. In DNA, the CDR3 is TGCAGTGCTAGTCTGACCTTCGCCTACGAGCAGTACTTC.

This clonotype was detected many times. J is TRBJ1-5 and V is TRBV10-3; D remains unclear. In germline, CDR1 is ENHRY, CDR2 SYGVKD. The CDR3 covers 17 residues. Trimming pared 6 bases from V and 1 base from J, leaving 19 bases between. The CDR3 DNA reads TGTGCCATCAGATACGAGCCCCGACCCCCAAGCAATCAGCCCCAGCATTTT. This translates into CAIRYEPRPPSNQPQHF.

J is TRBJ2-7 and V is TRBV5-1; 10 positions agree with TRBD2. Germline CDR1 SGHRS, CDR2 YFSETQ. The trim removed 0 bases at V and 5 bases at J, leaving 2 bases unmatched. The CDR3 sequence is 14 residues long. CDR3 bases: TGCGCCAGCAGCTTGGGCCTAGCGGGGGACGAGCAGTACTTC. This translates into CASSLGLAGDEQYF.

The chain couples TRBV20-1 to TRBJ2-5; D is undetermined. The V end was cut by 3 bases, the J end by 1 base, with 0 bases between. The CDR3 totals 10 residues. The germline V gene encodes CDR1 DFQATT and CDR2 SNEGSKA (reference sequence). CDR3 region: CSASQETQYF. The DNA for the CDR3 is TGCAGTGCTAGCCAAGAGACCCAGTACTTC.